This entry is about one T cell receptor beta chain. CD45RO negativity and positive selection for CCR7 defined naive CD8 cells, a population that excluded terminally differentiated effector memory CD45RA+ cells. The sample comes from a study of shared clonotypes between healthy human individuals. The CDR3 is made up of 15 amino acids. CDR1 and CDR2 (germline): SGHVS, FQNEAQ. The V segment lost 5 bases and the J segment 2 bases; nucleotides outside the gene matches: 7. Every subset's genomic DNA went evenly onto several immunoSEQ plates. Sequencing was performed with immunoSEQ multiplex PCR; in TCRdb, only in-frame clones are kept and a portion is missing. The sample shows around 2,000,000 clones, approximately 94% of them seen only once.

Input material: naive CD8+ T cells sorted from blood. This clonotype originated in a man in his late teens or twenties in good health. The chain joins TRBV7-8 to TRBJ2-7, with TRBD2 matching over 9 bases. The CDR3 DNA reads TGTGCCAGCAGCGGGCGGGAGGGTTCTCCCTACGAGCAGTACTTC. Its translation is CASSGREGSPYEQYF. Full variable domain (outside the CDR3, taken from reference TRBV7-8 and TRBJ2-7): GAGVSQSPRYKVAKRGQDVALRCDPISGHVSLFWYQQALGQGPEFLTYFQNEAQLDKSGLPSDRFFAERPEGSVSTLKIQRTQQEDSAVYLCASSGREGSPYEQYFGPGTRLTVT.